This T cell receptor beta chain is drawn from a study of blood T cells in healthy people across ages. Note on this clonotype: Its target is unknown.

Alongside a J-beta primer mix, a sample-barcoded 5' primer served in a second PCR lasting 7 to 11 cycles. Each of the cDNA molecules was tagged by a template-switch adaptor with 12 random nucleotides. TCRdb passed the 5' RACE reads through MiXCR, listing each CDR3 protein once. The sample lists roughly 830,000 distinct CDR3 sequences; roughly 60% were seen once. Trimming removed 7 bases from V and 2 bases from J, with 20 bases in between. CDR3 length: 16 residues. Germline V gene lookup returns CDR1 MNHEY and CDR2 SMNVEV (reference sequence). Overall study findings and caveats: Naive and antigen-experienced cells could not be conclusively compared, given unsorted PBMCs.

Every sample had a minimum of 6 million PBMCs isolated. The sequencing input was blood. The chain has TRBV27 and TRBJ1-2; weak D call: TRBD1 (6 bases). This TCR was recovered from a man aged 30-40 years in good health. Here the CDR3 DNA reads TGTGCCAGCACCCGCTTTGGGGGGGCCTTAAACTATGGCTACACCTTC. Residues: CASTRFGGALNYGYTF.